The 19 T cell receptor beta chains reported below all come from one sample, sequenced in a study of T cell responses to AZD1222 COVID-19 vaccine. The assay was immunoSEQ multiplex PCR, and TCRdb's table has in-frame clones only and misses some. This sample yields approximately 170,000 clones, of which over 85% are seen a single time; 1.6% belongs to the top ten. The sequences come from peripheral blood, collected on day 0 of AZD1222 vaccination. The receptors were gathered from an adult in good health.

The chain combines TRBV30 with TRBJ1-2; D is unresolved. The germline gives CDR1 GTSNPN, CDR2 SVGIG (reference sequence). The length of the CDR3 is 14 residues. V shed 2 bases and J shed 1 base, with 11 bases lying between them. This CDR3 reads CAWSTPTGNYGYTF. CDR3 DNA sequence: TGTGCCTGGAGTACCCCCACCGGTAACTATGGCTACACCTTC.

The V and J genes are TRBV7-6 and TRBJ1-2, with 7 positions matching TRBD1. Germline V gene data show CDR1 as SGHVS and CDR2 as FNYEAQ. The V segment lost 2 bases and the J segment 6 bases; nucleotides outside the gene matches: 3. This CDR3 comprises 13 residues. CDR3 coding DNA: TGTGCCAGCAGCTTAACAGGGGTGGATGGCTACACCTTC. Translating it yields CASSLTGVDGYTF.

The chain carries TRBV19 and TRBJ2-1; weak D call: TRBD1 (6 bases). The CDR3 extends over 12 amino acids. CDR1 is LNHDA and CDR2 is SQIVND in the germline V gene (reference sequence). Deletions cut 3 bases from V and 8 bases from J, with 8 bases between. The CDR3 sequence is CASSIGQYEQFF. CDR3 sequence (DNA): TGTGCCAGTAGTATCGGACAGTATGAGCAGTTCTTC. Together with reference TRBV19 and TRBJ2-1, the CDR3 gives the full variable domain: DGGITQSPKYLFRKEGQNVTLSCEQNLNHDAMYWYRQDPGQGLRLIYYSQIVNDFQKGDIAEGYSVSREKKESFPLTVTSAQKNPTAFYLCASSIGQYEQFFGPGTRLTVL.

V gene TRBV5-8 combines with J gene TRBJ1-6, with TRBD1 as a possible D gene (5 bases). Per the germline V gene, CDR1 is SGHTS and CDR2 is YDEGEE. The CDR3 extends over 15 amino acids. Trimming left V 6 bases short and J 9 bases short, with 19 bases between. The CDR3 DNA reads TGTGCCAGCAACCTAGGGACGGGTGTTGGTTCACCCCTCCACTTT. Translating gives CASNLGTGVGSPLHF.

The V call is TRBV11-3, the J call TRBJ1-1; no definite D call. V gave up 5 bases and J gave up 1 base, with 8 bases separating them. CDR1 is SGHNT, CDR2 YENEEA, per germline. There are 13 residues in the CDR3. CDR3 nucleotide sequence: TGTGCCAGCAGCCGCGCCTGGAACACTGAAGCTTTCTTT. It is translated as CASSRAWNTEAFF.

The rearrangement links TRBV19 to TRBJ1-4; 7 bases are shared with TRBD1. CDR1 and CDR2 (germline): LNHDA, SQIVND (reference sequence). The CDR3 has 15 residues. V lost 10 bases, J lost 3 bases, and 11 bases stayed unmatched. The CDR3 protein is CAIWTTGPANEKLFF. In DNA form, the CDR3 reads TGTGCCATCTGGACGACAGGGCCGGCTAATGAAAAACTGTTTTTT.

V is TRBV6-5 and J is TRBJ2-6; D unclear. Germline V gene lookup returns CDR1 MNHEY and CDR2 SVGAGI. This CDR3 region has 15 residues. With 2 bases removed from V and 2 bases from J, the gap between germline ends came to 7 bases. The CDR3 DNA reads TGTGCCAGCAGTTACGGGGAAGCTGGGGCCAACGTCCTGACTTTC. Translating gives CASSYGEAGANVLTF.

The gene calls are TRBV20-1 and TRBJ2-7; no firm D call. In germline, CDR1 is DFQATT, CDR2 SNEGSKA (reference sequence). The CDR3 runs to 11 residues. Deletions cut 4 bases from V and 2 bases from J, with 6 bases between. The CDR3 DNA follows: TGCAGTGCTATTTGGACCTACGAGCAGTACTTC. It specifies CSAIWTYEQYF.

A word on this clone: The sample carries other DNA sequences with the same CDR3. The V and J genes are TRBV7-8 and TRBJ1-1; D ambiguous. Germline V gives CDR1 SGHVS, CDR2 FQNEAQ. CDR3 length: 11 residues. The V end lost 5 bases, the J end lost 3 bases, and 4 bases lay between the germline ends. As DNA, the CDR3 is TGTGCCAGCAGCCCGTACACTGAAGCTTTCTTT. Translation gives CASSPYTEAFF.

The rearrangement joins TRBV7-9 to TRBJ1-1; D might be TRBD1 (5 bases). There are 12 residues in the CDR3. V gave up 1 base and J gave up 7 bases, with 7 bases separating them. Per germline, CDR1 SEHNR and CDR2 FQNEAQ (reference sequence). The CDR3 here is CASSLDRSEAFF. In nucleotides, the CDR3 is TGTGCCAGCAGCTTAGACAGGAGTGAAGCTTTCTTT.

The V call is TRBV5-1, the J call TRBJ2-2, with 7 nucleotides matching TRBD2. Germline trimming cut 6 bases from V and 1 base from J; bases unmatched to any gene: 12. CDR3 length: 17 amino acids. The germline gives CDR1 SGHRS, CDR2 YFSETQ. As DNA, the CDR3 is TGCGCCAGCACTATTATCGTCCCTAGCGGGAACACCGGGGAGCTGTTTTTT. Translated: CASTIIVPSGNTGELFF.

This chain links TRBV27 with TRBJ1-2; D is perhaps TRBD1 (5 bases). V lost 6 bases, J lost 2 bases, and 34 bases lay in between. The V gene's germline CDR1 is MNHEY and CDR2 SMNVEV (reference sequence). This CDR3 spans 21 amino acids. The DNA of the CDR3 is TGTGCCAGCAGAGTGTTGGGGGGATTATCCGACCTGAGGGACCCCAACTATGGCTACACCTTC. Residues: CASRVLGGLSDLRDPNYGYTF.

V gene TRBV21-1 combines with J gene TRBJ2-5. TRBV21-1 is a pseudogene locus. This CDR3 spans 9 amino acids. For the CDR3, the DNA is TGTGCCAGCAGCAAAACCCAGTACTTC. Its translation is CASSKTQYF.

The CDR3 nucleotides read TGTGCCAGCAGCTCGGGAGGGGCCTATCTTTACGAGCAGTACTTC. As protein: CASSSGGAYLYEQYF. The chain employs TRBV5-4 and TRBJ2-7, with TRBD2 matching over 8 bases. Germline CDR1 is SGHNT and CDR2 is YYREEE (reference sequence). The V gene end was trimmed by 3 bases and the J gene end by 4 bases; junction bases not matched to a gene: 9. The CDR3 totals 15 residues.

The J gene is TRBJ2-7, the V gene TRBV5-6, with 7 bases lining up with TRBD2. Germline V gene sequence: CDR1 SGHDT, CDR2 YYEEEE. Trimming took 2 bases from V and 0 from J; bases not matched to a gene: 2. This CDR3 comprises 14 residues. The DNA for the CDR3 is TGTGCCAGCAGCTTAGCGGGGCCCTCCTACGAGCAGTACTTC. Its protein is CASSLAGPSYEQYF.

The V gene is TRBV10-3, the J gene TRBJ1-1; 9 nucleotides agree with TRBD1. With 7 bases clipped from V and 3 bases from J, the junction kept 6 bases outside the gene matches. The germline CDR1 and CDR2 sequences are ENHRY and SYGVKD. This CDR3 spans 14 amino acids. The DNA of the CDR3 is TGTGCCATCACCAAGACAGGGGGAGACACTGAAGCTTTCTTT. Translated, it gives CAITKTGGDTEAFF.

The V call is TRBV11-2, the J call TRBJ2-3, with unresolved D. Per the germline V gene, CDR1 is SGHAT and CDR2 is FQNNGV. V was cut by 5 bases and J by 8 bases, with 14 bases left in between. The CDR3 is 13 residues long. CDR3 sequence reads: CASSTNGPSTQYF. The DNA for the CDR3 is TGTGCCAGCAGCACAAATGGACCCAGTACGCAGTATTTT. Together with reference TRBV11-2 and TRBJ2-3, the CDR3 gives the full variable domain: EAGVAQSPRYKIIEKRQSVAFWCNPISGHATLYWYQQILGQGPKLLIQFQNNGVVDDSQLPKDRFSAERLKGVDSTLKIQPAKLEDSAVYLCASSTNGPSTQYFGPGTRLTVL.

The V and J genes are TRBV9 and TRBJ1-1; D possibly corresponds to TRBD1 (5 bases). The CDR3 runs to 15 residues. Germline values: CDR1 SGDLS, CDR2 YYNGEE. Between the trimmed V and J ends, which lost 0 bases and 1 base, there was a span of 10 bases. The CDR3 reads CASSVAVGGNTEAFF. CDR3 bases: TGTGCCAGCAGCGTAGCTGTGGGGGGGAACACTGAAGCTTTCTTT.

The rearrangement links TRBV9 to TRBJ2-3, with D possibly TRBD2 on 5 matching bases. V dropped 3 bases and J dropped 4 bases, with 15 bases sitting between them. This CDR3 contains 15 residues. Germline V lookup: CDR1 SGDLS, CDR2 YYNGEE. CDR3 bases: TGTGCCAGCAGCGCATTGGGAGATGGCGCAGATACGCAGTATTTT. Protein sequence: CASSALGDGADTQYF.